The 14 T cell receptor beta chains presented below share a single source sample, sequenced in a study of T cells after yellow fever vaccination. From the 5' RACE reads, TCRdb called clonotypes with MiXCR, one entry per CDR3 protein. The sample comprises about 350,000 distinct CDR3 sequences, approximately 4% of which are singletons, and 20% to 25% rests with the top ten. The input for sequencing was PBMCs, taken 5 days after the yellow fever booster vaccination. All receptors derive from a man aged 18 to 29 who received the YFV17D yellow fever vaccine.

The sample holds a few counts of this clonotype. The chain joins TRBV5-1 to TRBJ2-1, with no clear D. This CDR3 region has 14 residues. In germline, CDR1 is SGHRS, CDR2 YFSETQ. V was shortened by 1 base and J by 10 bases, with 15 bases between the two germline ends. In nucleotides, the CDR3 is TGCGCCAGCAGCTTGAGCCTCCCCGCTGGGGAGCAGTTCTTC. This gives the protein CASSLSLPAGEQFF.

This clonotype was picked up a small number of times. This chain links TRBV5-1 with TRBJ2-3; D not resolved. CDR3 size: 17 residues. V was cut by 0 bases and J by 0 bases, with 14 bases left in between. Germline CDR1 is SGHRS and CDR2 is YFSETQ. The CDR3 DNA is TGCGCCAGCAGCTTGGTACCTCGCGGATTTAGCACAGATACGCAGTATTTT. As protein: CASSLVPRGFSTDTQYF.

This clonotype showed up many times. The chain links TRBV5-6 to TRBJ1-5; D is undetermined. The CDR3 spans 14 residues. Trimming removed 3 bases from V and 5 bases from J, with 12 bases in between. The germline V gene has CDR1 SGHDT and CDR2 YYEEEE. CDR3: CASSSRDRDQPQHF. DNA for the CDR3: TGTGCCAGCAGCTCCCGGGATCGGGATCAGCCCCAGCATTTT.

This clonotype was seen more than once but under ten times. The V and J genes are TRBV12-3 or TRBV12-4 and TRBJ1-1; D is unresolved. Deletions cut 3 bases from V and 8 bases from J, with 7 bases between. The CDR3 is 11 amino acids. The CDR3 sequence: CASSFGAEAFF. The CDR3 DNA reads as TGTGCCAGCAGTTTTGGTGCCGAAGCTTTCTTT.

The chain couples TRBV3-1 to TRBJ1-3; D is unclear. V was shortened by 2 bases and J by 4 bases, with 9 bases between the two germline ends. CDR1 and CDR2 from the germline V gene are LGHDT and YNNKEL (reference sequence). This CDR3 comprises 14 residues. CDR3 in DNA: TGTGCCAGCAGCCAAAACTCCTTCGGAAACACCATATATTTT. The encoded protein is CASSQNSFGNTIYF.

This clonotype turned up a few times. In DNA, the CDR3 is TGTGCCAGCACCCACGCGCAGGGGGGCGGGCAGGGGGCGCAGTACACTGAAGCTTTCTTT. It specifies CASTHAQGGGQGAQYTEAFF. The V gene is TRBV25-1, the J gene TRBJ1-1; 8 bases are a match to TRBD1. The junction had 25 bases not matched to a gene; V was cut back by 7 bases and J by 3 bases. Germline V gene data show CDR1 as MGHDK and CDR2 as SYGVNS. This CDR3 is 20 amino acids long.

This chain uses TRBV7-2 with TRBJ2-7; 11 bases agree with TRBD1. The CDR3 runs 14 residues. Germline CDR1 reads SGHTA; CDR2 reads FQGNSA. The J segment lost 3 bases and the V segment lost 8 bases, leaving 6 bases of the junction unmatched. CDR3 sequence (DNA): TGTGCCAGCCGCCCGGGACAGGGGGACTACGAGCAGTACGTC. It is translated as CASRPGQGDYEQYV.

This chain connects TRBV4-1 to TRBJ2-3; D might be TRBD2 (5 bases). Germline assignment: CDR1 MGHRA and CDR2 YSYEKL. The CDR3 sequence is 15 residues long. Trimming stripped 4 bases from V and 2 bases from J, with 13 bases between. The CDR3 reads CASSRNGGATDTQYF. CDR3 bases: TGCGCCAGCAGCCGCAATGGAGGTGCCACAGATACGCAGTATTTT.

This clonotype was counted only a few times. Written as DNA, the CDR3 is TGTGCCAGCAGGCCCCGGGACACTGCCACAGATACGCAGTATTTT. Amino acids: CASRPRDTATDTQYF. V and J are TRBV6-5 and TRBJ2-3; tentative D call: TRBD1 (6 bases). The germline CDR1 and CDR2 sequences are MNHEY and SVGAGI. This CDR3 spans 15 amino acids. V was clipped by 6 bases and J by 2 bases, with 15 bases between them.

In its sample, this clonotype was seen a few times. This chain uses TRBV7-9 with TRBJ2-3; 7 bases agree with TRBD2. The trim removed 4 bases at V and 6 bases at J, leaving 13 bases unmatched. Germline V lookup: CDR1 SEHNR, CDR2 FQNEAQ (reference sequence). The CDR3 is made up of 16 amino acids. The CDR3 sequence is CASSSAASGLLDTQYF. In nucleotides, the CDR3 is TGTGCCAGCAGCTCGGCGGCTAGCGGACTGTTGGATACGCAGTATTTT.

In this sample, this clonotype turned up a few times. CDR3 DNA: TGCGCCAGCAGCTTGGGCCCTCTAGCGGGGAGCACAGATACGCAGTATTTT. This sequence encodes CASSLGPLAGSTDTQYF. This chain joins TRBV5-1 and TRBJ2-3, with 9 bases that match TRBD2. J lost 0 bases, V lost 0 bases, and 5 bases had no gene match. The CDR3 consists of 17 residues. Germline values: CDR1 SGHRS, CDR2 YFSETQ.

This clonotype was observed a few times. V is TRBV5-1 and J is TRBJ2-5; 9 bases are shared with TRBD2. This CDR3 comprises 15 residues. CDR1 and CDR2 (germline): SGHRS, YFSETQ. J was trimmed by 0 bases and V by 1 base; bases with no gene match: 1. The CDR3 DNA is TGCGCCAGCAGCTTGAAGCGGGGGGACCAAGAGACCCAGTACTTC. The encoded protein is CASSLKRGDQETQYF. The full variable domain, its missing parts supplied by reference TRBV5-1 and TRBJ2-5, is KAGVTQTPRYLIKTRGQQVTLSCSPISGHRSVSWYQQTPGQGLQFLFEYFSETQRNKGNFPGRFSGRQFSNSRSEMNVSTLELGDSALYLCASSLKRGDQETQYFGPGTRLLVL.

Only a few counts were recorded for this clonotype. CDR3 in DNA: TGCGCCAGCAGCCCCTCTCGGGGGGCCTCCTACGAGCAGTACTTC. It codes for CASSPSRGASYEQYF. The gene calls are TRBV5-1 and TRBJ2-7; TRBD2 might be the D (7 bases). The V gene lost 4 bases and the J gene lost 0 bases, with 14 bases spanning the gap. This CDR3 comprises 15 residues. CDR1 is SGHRS, CDR2 YFSETQ, per germline.

This clonotype was counted at least ten times. The gene calls are TRBV5-1 and TRBJ2-1; 8 bases agree with TRBD2. V shed 3 bases, J shed 7 bases, and the junction held 9 bases outside the gene matches. Looked up from germline, CDR1 is SGHRS and CDR2 is YFSETQ. The CDR3 is made up of 15 amino acids. The CDR3 here is CASSYERGPNNEQFF. The CDR3 nucleotides read TGCGCCAGCAGCTACGAGCGGGGGCCCAATAATGAGCAGTTCTTC. Supplemented by reference TRBV5-1 and TRBJ2-1, the full variable domain reads KAGVTQTPRYLIKTRGQQVTLSCSPISGHRSVSWYQQTPGQGLQFLFEYFSETQRNKGNFPGRFSGRQFSNSRSEMNVSTLELGDSALYLCASSYERGPNNEQFFGPGTRLTVL.